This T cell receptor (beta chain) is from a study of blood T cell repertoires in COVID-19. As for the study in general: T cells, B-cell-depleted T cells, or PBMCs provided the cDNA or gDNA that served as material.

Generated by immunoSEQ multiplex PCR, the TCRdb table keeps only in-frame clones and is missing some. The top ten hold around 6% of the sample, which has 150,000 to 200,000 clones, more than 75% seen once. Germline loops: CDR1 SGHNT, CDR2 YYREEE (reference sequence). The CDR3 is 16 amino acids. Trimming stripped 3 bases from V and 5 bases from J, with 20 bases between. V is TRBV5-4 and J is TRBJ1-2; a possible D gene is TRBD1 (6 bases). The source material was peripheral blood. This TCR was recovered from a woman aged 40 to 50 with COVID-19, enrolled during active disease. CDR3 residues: CASSSVLTGQLYGYTF. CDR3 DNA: TGTGCCAGCAGCTCCGTGCTGACAGGCCAACTTTATGGCTACACCTTC.